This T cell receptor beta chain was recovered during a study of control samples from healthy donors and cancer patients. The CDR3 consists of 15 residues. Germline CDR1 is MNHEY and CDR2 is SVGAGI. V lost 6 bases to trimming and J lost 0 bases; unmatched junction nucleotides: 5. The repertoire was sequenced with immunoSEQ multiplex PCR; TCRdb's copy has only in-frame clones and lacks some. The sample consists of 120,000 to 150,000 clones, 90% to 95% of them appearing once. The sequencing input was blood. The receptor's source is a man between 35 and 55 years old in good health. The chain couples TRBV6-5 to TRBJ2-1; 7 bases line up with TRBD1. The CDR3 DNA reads TGTGCCAGCAGGCAGGGGGAAAGCTCCTACAATGAGCAGTTCTTC. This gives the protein CASRQGESSYNEQFF.